This T cell receptor (beta chain) was sequenced for a study of blood T cell repertoires in COVID-19 (dated by TCRdb to the early 2020s). At the level of the whole study: Collaborator samples came from the United States, Italy and Spain and covered acute and convalescent phases of COVID-19. The material from the prospective study consisted of cDNA or gDNA derived from T cells, B-cell-depleted T cells, or PBMCs. The samples were drawn from the first 160 participants of the ongoing ImmuneRACE study and from under 1,500 subjects provided by 6 global collaborators. The repertoires were made available in a free public database intended to serve as a resource for research on the immune response to SARS-CoV-2. Where available, HLA class I and class II types were obtained from metadata supplied by the sample provider rather than from assay-based typing. Nearly every sample came with metadata listing a de-identified subject ID, COVID-19 status, age in years and sex. Subjects who had been exposed to COVID-19, were actively infected with it, or had recovered from it provided the deeply sampled blood TCRbeta repertoires that made up the dataset. The paper as a whole reports these results and caveats: How much clinical and demographic metadata was included differed by source and by participant, and the metadata was provided uncurated.

Whole blood was collected in K2EDTA tubes by collaborating institutions according to the institutions' own protocols. For TCRbeta analysis, collaborator samples were shipped as frozen whole blood, as isolated PBMCs, or as DNA extracted from either sample type. With respect to this clone: Its antigen is currently not known. Base qualities are not at hand, and no much larger clone is one base apart.

Based on the germline V gene, the CDR1 and CDR2 sequences are SGDLS and YYNGEE. Deletion took 8 bases off V and 1 base off J, with a span of 13 bases between the germline ends. From cysteine to phenylalanine, the CDR3 is 15 amino acids long. Kept here is only the CDR3 DNA, which spans 45 bases and is read in frame from base 1. The immunoSEQ Assay, a bias-controlled multiplex PCR, was used to amplify TCRbeta CDR3 regions from genomic DNA. Concerning the study's data processing: The number of nucleated cells in each sample was estimated from the amplification of reference gene primers within the assay. To quantify the absolute abundance of each unique TCRbeta CDR3 rearrangement, sequence reads were collapsed and filtered. Productive Simpson clonality was computed per sample as the square root of Simpson's diversity index over productive rearrangements. The source is immuneACCESS, and TCRdb retained only in-frame sequences with V and J called. Part of the clones is not carried over; for the studies checked, unresolved V genes explain less than half of this, and the remainder is unexplained. The V and J calls and the clone size are those of that table, but D and trimming were determined from the DNA. This sample has tens of thousands of clones in its table, and around nine tenths of those were observed once. The top ten clonotypes cover 3.5% to 5% of the sample.

The sequence came from a human donor in a cohort sampled during active COVID-19. The sample taken for sequencing was peripheral blood. The chain is made from TRBV9 and TRBJ1-6; matching of 5 bases hints at TRBD1 as the D gene. The CDR3 region reads CARRTLRSYNSPLHF. The DNA sequence is given as TGTGCCAGAAGGACACTGAGGTCCTATAATTCACCCCTCCACTTT.